This T cell receptor (beta chain) was sequenced for a study of T cells in Graves' hyperthyroidism and ophthalmopathy. Reasons for excluding patients were uncontrolled infection, other autoimmune disease, pregnancy or lactation. Per the germline V gene, CDR1 is MDHEN and CDR2 is SYDVKM. Trimming removed 5 bases at V and 0 bases at J, with 14 bases between. The CDR3 totals 15 residues. The source material, RNA transcripts, was used to amplify TCR beta CDR3 regions. First-round RT-PCR of the TCR CDR3 relied on the HTBI primer set. TCRdb fed the multiplex PCR reads into MiXCR, producing one record per CDR3 protein. This table holds 350,000 or so distinct CDR3 sequences, about 21% found once. This clonotype was counted at least ten times.

This chain connects TRBV28 to TRBJ2-7; no clear D gene. This sequence was found in a woman between 50 and 59 years old with Graves' hyperthyroidism. The sample comprised blood. This chain's CDR3 is CASSPLRGYSYEQYF. As DNA, the CDR3 is TGTGCCAGCAGTCCCCTTCGCGGTTACTCCTACGAGCAGTACTTC.